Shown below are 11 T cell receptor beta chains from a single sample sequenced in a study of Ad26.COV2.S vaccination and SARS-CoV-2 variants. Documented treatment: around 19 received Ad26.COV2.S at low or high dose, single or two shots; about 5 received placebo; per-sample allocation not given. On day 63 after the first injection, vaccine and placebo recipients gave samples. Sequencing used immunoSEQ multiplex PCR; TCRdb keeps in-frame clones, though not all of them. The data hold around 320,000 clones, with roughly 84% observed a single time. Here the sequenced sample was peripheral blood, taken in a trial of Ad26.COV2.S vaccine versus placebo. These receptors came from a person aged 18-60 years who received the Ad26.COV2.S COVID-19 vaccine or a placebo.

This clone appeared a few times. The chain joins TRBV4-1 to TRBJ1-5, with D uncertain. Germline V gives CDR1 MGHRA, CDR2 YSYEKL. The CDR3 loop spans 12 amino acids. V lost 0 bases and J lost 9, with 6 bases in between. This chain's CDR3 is CASSQDIGPQHF. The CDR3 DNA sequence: TGCGCCAGCAGCCAAGACATAGGGCCCCAGCATTTT.

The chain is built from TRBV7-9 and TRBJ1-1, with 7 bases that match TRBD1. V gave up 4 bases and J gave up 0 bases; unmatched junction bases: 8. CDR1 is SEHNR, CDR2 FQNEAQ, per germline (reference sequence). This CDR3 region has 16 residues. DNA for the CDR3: TGTGCCAGCAGCTCCGTATCCGGGACAGTGAACACTGAAGCTTTCTTT. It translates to CASSSVSGTVNTEAFF.

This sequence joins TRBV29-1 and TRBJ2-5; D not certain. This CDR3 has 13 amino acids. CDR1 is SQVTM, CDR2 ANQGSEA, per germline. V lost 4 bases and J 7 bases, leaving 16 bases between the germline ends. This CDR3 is CSVVLGLGVTQYF. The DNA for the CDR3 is TGCAGCGTTGTATTGGGCCTAGGAGTGACCCAGTACTTC.

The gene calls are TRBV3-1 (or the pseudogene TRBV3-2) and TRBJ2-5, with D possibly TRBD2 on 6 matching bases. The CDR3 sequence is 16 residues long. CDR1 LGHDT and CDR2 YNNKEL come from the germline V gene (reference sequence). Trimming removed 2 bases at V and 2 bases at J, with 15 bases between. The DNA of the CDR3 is TGTGCCAGCAGCCAATTTGCGGCTAGCGCGCAAGAGACCCAGTACTTC. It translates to CASSQFAASAQETQYF.

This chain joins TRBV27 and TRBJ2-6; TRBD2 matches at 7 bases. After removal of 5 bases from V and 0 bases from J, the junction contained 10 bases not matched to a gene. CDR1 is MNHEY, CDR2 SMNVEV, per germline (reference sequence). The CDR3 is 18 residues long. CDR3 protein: CASSPAGLTYSGANVLTF. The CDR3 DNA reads TGTGCCAGCAGTCCAGCGGGGCTGACATACTCTGGGGCCAACGTCCTGACTTTC.

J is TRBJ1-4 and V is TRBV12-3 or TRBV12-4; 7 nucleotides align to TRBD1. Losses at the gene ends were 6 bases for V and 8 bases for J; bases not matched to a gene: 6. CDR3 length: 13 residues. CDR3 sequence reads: CASRQGSWEKLFF. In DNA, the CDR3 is TGTGCCAGCAGACAGGGGAGCTGGGAAAAACTGTTTTTT.

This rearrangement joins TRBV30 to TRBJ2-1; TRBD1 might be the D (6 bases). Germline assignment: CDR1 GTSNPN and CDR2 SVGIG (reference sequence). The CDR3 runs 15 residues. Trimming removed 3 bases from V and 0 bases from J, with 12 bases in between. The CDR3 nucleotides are TGTGCCTGGAGGGTGAGGGGGAGCTCCTACAATGAGCAGTTCTTC. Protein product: CAWRVRGSSYNEQFF.

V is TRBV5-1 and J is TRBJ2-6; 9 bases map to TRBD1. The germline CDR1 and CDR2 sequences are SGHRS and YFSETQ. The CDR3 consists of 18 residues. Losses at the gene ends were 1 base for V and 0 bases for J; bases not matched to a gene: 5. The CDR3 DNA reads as TGCGCCAGCAGCTTGCGACAGGGGGTGCTCTCTGGGGCCAACGTCCTGACTTTC. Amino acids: CASSLRQGVLSGANVLTF.

CDR3 DNA sequence: TGCGCCAGCAGCTTGGCCTCGGGACAGGGTAAAAATCAGCCCCAGCATTTT. Protein sequence: CASSLASGQGKNQPQHF. The chain carries TRBV5-1 and TRBJ1-5, with TRBD1 matching 9 bases. The germline V gene has CDR1 SGHRS and CDR2 YFSETQ. The CDR3 spans 17 residues. Germline trimming cut 0 bases from V and 4 bases from J; bases unmatched to any gene: 8.

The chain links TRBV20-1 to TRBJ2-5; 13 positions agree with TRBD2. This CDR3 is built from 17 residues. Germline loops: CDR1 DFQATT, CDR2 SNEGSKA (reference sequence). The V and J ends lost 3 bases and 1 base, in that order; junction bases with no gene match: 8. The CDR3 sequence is CSASTTSGGAGQETQYF. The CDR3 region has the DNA TGCAGTGCTAGTACCACTAGCGGGGGGGCTGGCCAAGAGACCCAGTACTTC.

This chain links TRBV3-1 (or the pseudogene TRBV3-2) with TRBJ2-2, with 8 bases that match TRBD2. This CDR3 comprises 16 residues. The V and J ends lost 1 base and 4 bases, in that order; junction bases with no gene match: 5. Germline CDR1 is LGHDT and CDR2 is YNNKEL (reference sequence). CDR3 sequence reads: CASSQAGGASTGELFF. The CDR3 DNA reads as TGTGCCAGCAGCCAAGCGGGGGGGGCGAGCACCGGGGAGCTGTTTTTT.